What follows are 15 T cell receptor beta chains derived from one specimen sequenced in a study of T cells in localized non-small cell lung cancer. Libraries were prepared by immunoSEQ multiplex PCR; TCRdb keeps only in-frame clonotypes and omits some of them. The repertoire holds tens of thousands of clones, with 70% to 90% as singletons. Sequenced here: peripheral blood, sampled before any cancer treatment. Source of these receptors: a female donor over 55 with stage I lung adenocarcinoma.

This clone was detected only a few times. This sequence joins TRBV5-1 and TRBJ1-6; 7 bases fit TRBD1. The CDR3 length is 17 residues. Germline V lookup: CDR1 SGHRS, CDR2 YFSETQ. The V segment lost 0 bases and the J segment 2 bases; nucleotides outside the gene matches: 5. The DNA for the CDR3 is TGCGCCAGCAGCTTGGCTGACAGGGAGCCCTATAATTCACCCCTCCACTTT. Translated: CASSLADREPYNSPLHF.

The chain carries TRBV7-3 and TRBJ2-1; 12 bases fit TRBD2. The V segment lost 5 bases and the J segment 7 bases; nucleotides outside the gene matches: 9. The germline V gene encodes CDR1 SGHTA and CDR2 FQGTGA. CDR3 length: 16 amino acids. The CDR3: CASSPRASGRGNEQFF. DNA of the CDR3: TGTGCCAGCAGCCCCCGGGCTAGCGGGAGGGGGAATGAGCAGTTCTTC.

CDR3 coding DNA: TGTGCCAGCAGCTTAGTTTACTACGAGCAGTACTTC. It encodes CASSLVYYEQYF. V gene TRBV11-3 combines with J gene TRBJ2-7; D is unresolved. The V gene's germline CDR1 is SGHNT and CDR2 YENEEA. V shed 1 base and J shed 3 bases, with 4 bases lying between them. This CDR3 contains 12 residues.

This chain joins TRBV14 and TRBJ1-2; D is uncertain. The V end lost 0 bases, the J end lost 8 bases, and 19 bases lay between the germline ends. CDR1 and CDR2 (germline): SGHDN, FVKESK. The CDR3 consists of 16 residues. The CDR3: CASSQDLGAQPGGYTF. The DNA of the CDR3 is TGTGCCAGCAGCCAAGATCTAGGTGCCCAACCGGGAGGCTACACCTTC.

This chain joins TRBV6-5 and TRBJ1-5; D is undetermined. Trimming took 6 bases from V and 1 from J, leaving 10 bases between them. Germline CDR1 is MNHEY and CDR2 is SVGAGI. The CDR3 is made up of 14 amino acids. The CDR3 DNA follows: TGTGCCAGCAGCCTTACATTAAGCAATCAGCCCCAGCATTTT. It yields the protein CASSLTLSNQPQHF.

The chain carries TRBV6-6 and TRBJ1-5, with 7 bases fitting TRBD1. CDR1 MNHNY and CDR2 SVGAGI come from the germline V gene (reference sequence). V gave up 4 bases and J gave up 3 bases; unmatched junction bases: 6. This CDR3 contains 15 residues. The CDR3 DNA sequence: TGTGCCAGCAGTTTGCCAGGGGGGAACAATCAGCCCCAGCATTTT. Translated: CASSLPGGNNQPQHF.

The chain couples TRBV11-1 to TRBJ2-2; the D is unclear. Between the trimmed V and J ends, which lost 2 bases and 4 bases, there was a span of 11 bases. CDR3 length equals 15 residues. The V gene's germline CDR1 is SGHAT and CDR2 FQDESV (reference sequence). The CDR3 region is CASSLNTWATGELFF. The CDR3 nucleotides are TGTGCCAGCAGCTTAAACACCTGGGCCACCGGGGAGCTGTTTTTT. The variable domain in full, with the rest retrieved from reference TRBV11-1 and TRBJ2-2, is EAEVAQSPRYKITEKSQAVAFWCDPISGHATLYWYRQILGQGPELLVQFQDESVVDDSQLPKDRFSAERLKGVDSTLKIQPAELGDSAMYLCASSLNTWATGELFFGEGSRLTVL.

The CDR3 DNA sequence: TGTGCCAGCAGCAAAAAGCTCCCCGGGGGGAAGCGCAATCAGCCCCAGCATTTT. Translating gives CASSKKLPGGKRNQPQHF. The chain recombines TRBV21-1 with TRBJ1-5. TRBV21-1 constitutes a pseudogene. The CDR3 loop spans 18 amino acids.

This clone was detected only once. This sample also contains other DNA sequences that code for the same CDR3. The chain employs TRBV27 and TRBJ2-3; D gene unclear. Trimming removed 8 bases from V and 3 bases from J, with 9 bases in between. CDR1 is MNHEY, CDR2 SMNVEV, per germline (reference sequence). There are 12 residues in the CDR3. CDR3 DNA sequence: TGTGCCAGCTCACCTTCAACAGATACGCAGTATTTT. Its protein product is CASSPSTDTQYF.

V is TRBV28 and J is TRBJ2-3; D may be TRBD1 (6 bases). This CDR3 has 13 amino acids. V was trimmed by 5 bases and J by 6 bases, leaving 12 bases between them. CDR1 MDHEN and CDR2 SYDVKM come from the germline V gene. The CDR3 protein is CASSTYRADTQYF. In DNA, the CDR3 is TGTGCCAGCAGTACCTACAGGGCGGATACGCAGTATTTT.

The CDR3 DNA reads TGTGCCAGCTCACCACGAACTAGTGCCCTATCTGGGGCCAACGTCCTGACTTTC. Protein: CASSPRTSALSGANVLTF. The rearrangement joins TRBV18 to TRBJ2-6, with D perhaps TRBD2 (5 bases). This CDR3 spans 18 amino acids. In germline, CDR1 is KGHSH, CDR2 LQKENI. V was cut by 1 base and J by 1 base, with 14 bases left in between.

The chain links TRBV6-4 to TRBJ2-1; 8 bases align to TRBD2. The CDR3 consists of 21 residues. Germline V gene data show CDR1 as MRHNA and CDR2 as SNTAGT. With 0 bases clipped from V and 0 bases from J, the junction kept 16 bases outside the gene matches. The CDR3 loop is CASSDSSLTGGPPYSYNEQFF. The CDR3 nucleotides are TGTGCCAGCAGTGACTCGAGTCTTACGGGGGGGCCGCCTTACTCCTACAATGAGCAGTTCTTC.

The chain links TRBV15 to TRBJ2-1; D call uncertain. The CDR3 length is 15 residues. V dropped 0 bases and J dropped 4 bases, with 10 bases sitting between them. CDR1 and CDR2 (germline): LNHNV, YYDKDF (reference sequence). The DNA for the CDR3 is TGTGCCACCAGCAGAGATCTTTGGGGATACAATGAGCAGTTCTTC. Translating it yields CATSRDLWGYNEQFF.

The genes are TRBV5-1 and TRBJ1-3; D perhaps matches TRBD1 (5 bases). The CDR3 spans 15 residues. Germline loops: CDR1 SGHRS, CDR2 YFSETQ. Trimming shortened V by 0 bases and J by 2 bases, and 9 bases separated the two germline ends. The CDR3 nucleotides are TGCGCCAGCAGCTTGGATGACAGCGCTGGAAACACCATATATTTT. Its translation is CASSLDDSAGNTIYF. Drawing the rest from reference TRBV5-1 and TRBJ1-3, the complete variable domain is KAGVTQTPRYLIKTRGQQVTLSCSPISGHRSVSWYQQTPGQGLQFLFEYFSETQRNKGNFPGRFSGRQFSNSRSEMNVSTLELGDSALYLCASSLDDSAGNTIYFGEGSWLTVV.

This clone was detected only once. The CDR3 DNA is TGTGCCACCAGCAGAGGAATGGCAAGGGAGGCTTTCTTT. Residues: CATSRGMAREAFF. The chain employs TRBV15 and TRBJ1-1; the D is unclear. Germline assignment: CDR1 LNHNV and CDR2 YYDKDF (reference sequence). The CDR3 sequence is 13 residues long. The V gene lost 1 base and the J gene lost 11 bases, with 14 bases spanning the gap.